This T cell receptor (beta chain) is drawn from a study of OX40 agonist ivuxolimab in advanced cancers. Across the whole study: Partial responses were observed in three patients, of whom one had hepatocellular carcinoma and two had cutaneous melanoma.

Clones were sequenced by immunoSEQ multiplex PCR, and TCRdb holds only the in-frame ones, with some missing. The sample consists of fewer than 85,000 clones, 75% to 85% of them appearing once. To note about this clone: Its antigen is currently unknown.

Whole-study findings and limits: CD4+ and CD8+ blood T cells expanded clonally by week 6 at 0.1 to 3.0 mg/kg.

This clonotype was obtained from an adult with an advanced solid tumor such as melanoma, head and neck, liver or kidney cancer. The starting material was CD4+ or CD8+ T cells sorted from blood, obtained in a trial of the OX40 agonist ivuxolimab.

The CDR3 sequence is CASSLGGSDLDTQYF. The CDR3 nucleotides read TGTGCCAGCAGCTTAGGCGGGAGTGATTTAGATACGCAGTATTTT. The chain carries TRBV7-2 and TRBJ2-3, with 7 bases aligning to TRBD2. Germline V CDR1 and CDR2: SGHTA, FQGNSA. This CDR3 has 15 amino acids. After removal of 1 base from V and 5 bases from J, the junction contained 6 bases not matched to a gene.